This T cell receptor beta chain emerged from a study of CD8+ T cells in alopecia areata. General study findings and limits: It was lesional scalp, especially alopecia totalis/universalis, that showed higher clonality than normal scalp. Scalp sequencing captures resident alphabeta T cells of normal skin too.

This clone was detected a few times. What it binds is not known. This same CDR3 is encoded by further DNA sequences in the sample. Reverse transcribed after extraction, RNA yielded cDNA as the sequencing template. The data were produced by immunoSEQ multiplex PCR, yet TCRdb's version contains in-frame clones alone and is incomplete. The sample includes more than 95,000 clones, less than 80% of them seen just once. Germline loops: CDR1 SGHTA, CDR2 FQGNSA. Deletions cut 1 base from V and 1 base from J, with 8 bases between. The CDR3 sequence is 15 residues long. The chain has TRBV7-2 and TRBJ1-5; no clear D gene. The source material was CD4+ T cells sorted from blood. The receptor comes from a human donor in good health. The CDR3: CASSLGSGSNQPQHF. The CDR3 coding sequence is TGTGCCAGCAGCTTAGGGTCGGGCAGCAATCAGCCCCAGCATTTT.